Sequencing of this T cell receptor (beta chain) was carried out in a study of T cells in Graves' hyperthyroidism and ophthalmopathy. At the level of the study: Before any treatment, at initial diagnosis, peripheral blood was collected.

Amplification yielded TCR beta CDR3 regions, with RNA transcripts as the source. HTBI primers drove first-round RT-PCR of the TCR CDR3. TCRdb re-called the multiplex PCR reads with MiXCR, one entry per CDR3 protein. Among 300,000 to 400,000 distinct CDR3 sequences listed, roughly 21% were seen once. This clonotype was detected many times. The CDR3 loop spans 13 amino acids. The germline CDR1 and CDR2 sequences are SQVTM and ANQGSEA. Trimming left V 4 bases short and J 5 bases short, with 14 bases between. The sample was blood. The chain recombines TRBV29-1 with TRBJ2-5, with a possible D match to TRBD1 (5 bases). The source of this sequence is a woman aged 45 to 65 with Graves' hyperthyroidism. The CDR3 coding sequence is TGCAGCGTTGTGAAGGGGCTTGGGGAGACCCAGTACTTC. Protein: CSVVKGLGETQYF.